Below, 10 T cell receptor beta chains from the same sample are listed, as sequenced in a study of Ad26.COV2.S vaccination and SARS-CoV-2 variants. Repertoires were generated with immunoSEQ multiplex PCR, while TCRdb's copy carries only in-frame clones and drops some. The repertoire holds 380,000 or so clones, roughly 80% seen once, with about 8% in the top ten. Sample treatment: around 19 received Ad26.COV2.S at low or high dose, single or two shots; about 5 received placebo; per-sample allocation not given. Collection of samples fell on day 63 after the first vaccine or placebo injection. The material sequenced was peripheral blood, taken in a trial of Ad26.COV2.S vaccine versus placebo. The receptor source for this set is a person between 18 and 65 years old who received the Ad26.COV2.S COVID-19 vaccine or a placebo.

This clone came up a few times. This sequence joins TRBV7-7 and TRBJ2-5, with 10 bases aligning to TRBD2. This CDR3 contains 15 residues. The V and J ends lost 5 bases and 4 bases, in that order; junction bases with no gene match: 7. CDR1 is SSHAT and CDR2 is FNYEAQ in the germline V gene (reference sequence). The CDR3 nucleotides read TGTGCCAGCAGCCTTTACCGACTAGCGGGAGAGACCCAGTACTTC. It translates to CASSLYRLAGETQYF.

CDR3 sequence (DNA): TGCGCCAGCAGTGACGGTAATCAGCCCCAGCATTTT. Translating gives CASSDGNQPQHF. The V call is TRBV10-1, the J call TRBJ1-5; no firm D call. Germline CDR1 WNHNN, CDR2 SYGVQD (reference sequence). The CDR3 is 12 residues long. V lost 3 bases, J lost 4 bases, and 4 bases lay in between.

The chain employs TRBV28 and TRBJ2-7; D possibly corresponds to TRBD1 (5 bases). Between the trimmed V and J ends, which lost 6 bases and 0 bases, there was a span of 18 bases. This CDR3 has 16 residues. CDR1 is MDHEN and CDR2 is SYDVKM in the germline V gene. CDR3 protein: CASSQGWTTTSYEQYF. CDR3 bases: TGTGCCAGCAGCCAAGGGTGGACAACGACCTCCTACGAGCAGTACTTC. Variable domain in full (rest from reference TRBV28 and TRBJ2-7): DVKVTQSSRYLVKRTGEKVFLECVQDMDHENMFWYRQDPGLGLRLIYFSYDVKMKEKGDIPEGYSVSREKKERFSLILESASTNQTSMYLCASSQGWTTTSYEQYFGPGTRLTVT.

CDR3 residues: CASDRVTDSGANVLTF. CDR3 in DNA: TGTGCCAGCGACAGGGTGACTGACTCTGGGGCCAACGTCCTGACTTTC. The gene calls are TRBV7-7 and TRBJ2-6; TRBD1 matches at 7 bases. V was pared by 8 bases and J by 0 bases, with 7 bases of the junction left unmatched. Germline values: CDR1 SSHAT, CDR2 FNYEAQ (reference sequence). This CDR3 is 16 amino acids long.

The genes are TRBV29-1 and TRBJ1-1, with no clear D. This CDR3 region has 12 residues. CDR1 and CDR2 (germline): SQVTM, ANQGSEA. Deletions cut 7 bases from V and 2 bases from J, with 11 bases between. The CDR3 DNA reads TGCAGCGGCTTCAGAGTAAACACTGAAGCTTTCTTT. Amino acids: CSGFRVNTEAFF.

CDR3 sequence reads: CASGSAGQNQPQHF. The CDR3 region has the DNA TGTGCCAGCGGATCTGCAGGGCAAAATCAGCCCCAGCATTTT. The V gene is TRBV27, the J gene TRBJ1-5; D might be TRBD1 (5 bases). CDR3 length equals 14 residues. Trimming stripped 8 bases from V and 4 bases from J, with 15 bases between. Per germline, CDR1 MNHEY and CDR2 SMNVEV (reference sequence).

The CDR3 sequence: CASSPPVGGRYEQYF. CDR3 bases: TGTGCCAGCTCACCACCGGTCGGGGGCCGGTACGAGCAGTACTTC. The rearrangement uses TRBV18 and TRBJ2-7; D may be TRBD1 or TRBD2 (6 bases each). CDR3 length: 15 residues. The germline V gene has CDR1 KGHSH and CDR2 LQKENI. V was shortened by 0 bases and J by 4 bases, with 13 bases between the two germline ends. Full variable domain (missing parts from reference TRBV18 and TRBJ2-7): NAGVMQNPRHLVRRRGQEARLRCSPMKGHSHVYWYRQLPEEGLKFMVYLQKENIIDESGMPKERFSAEFPKEGPSILRIQQVVRGDSAAYFCASSPPVGGRYEQYFGPGTRLTVT.

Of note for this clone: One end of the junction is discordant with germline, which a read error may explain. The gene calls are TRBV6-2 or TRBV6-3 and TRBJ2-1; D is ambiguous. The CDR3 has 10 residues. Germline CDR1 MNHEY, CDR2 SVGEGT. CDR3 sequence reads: CASSDKEQFF. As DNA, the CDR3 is TGTGCCAGCAGCGACAAAGAGCAGTTCTTC.

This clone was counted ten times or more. CDR3 loop: CASSASSTDTQYF. The CDR3 bases are TGTGCCAGCAGTGCCAGTAGCACAGATACGCAGTATTTT. The V call is TRBV6-4, the J call TRBJ2-3; the D is unclear. The CDR3 totals 13 residues. Germline V CDR1 and CDR2: MRHNA, SNTAGT. V shed 4 bases and J shed 0 bases, with 5 bases lying between them.

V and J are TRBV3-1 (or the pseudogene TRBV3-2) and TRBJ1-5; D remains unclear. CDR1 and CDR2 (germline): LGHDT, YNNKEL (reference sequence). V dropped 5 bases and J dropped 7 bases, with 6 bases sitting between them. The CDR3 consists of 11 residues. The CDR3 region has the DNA TGTGCCAGCAGCTCCAGGCAGCCCCAGCATTTT. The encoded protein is CASSSRQPQHF.